Listed below are T cell receptor beta chains from one sample, sequenced in a study of blood T cell repertoires in COVID-19. Using immunoSEQ multiplex PCR, the repertoire was profiled, and TCRdb retains in-frame clones only, with some absent. The sample has about 290,000 clones; 85% are singletons. Sequenced: peripheral blood. Receptor source: a woman aged 50 to 65 with active or convalescent COVID-19. Both conserved end residues are trimmed from each CDR3. Each record gives: CDR3 length, V gene, J gene, CDR3 protein.

>13|TRBV7-3|TRBJ1-6
ASSERGGEGEALH
>11|TRBV30|TRBJ1-1
AWSAERNTEAF
>10|TRBV25-1|TRBJ2-7
ASIAGSREQY
>14|TRBV5-1|TRBJ1-1
ASSFGTVHSNTEAF
>14|TRBV6-5|TRBJ2-1
ASSYSNRAAYNEQF
>12|TRBV7-9|TRBJ1-3
ASSWTASGNTIY
>12|TRBV3-1/TRBV3-2|TRBJ2-7
ASSQYPRASEQY
>13|TRBV27|TRBJ2-1
ASRRTSARYNEQF
>14|TRBV7-9|TRBJ2-2
ASKEGARMNTGELF
>11|TRBV7-9|TRBJ2-7
ASSLTEAYEQY
>14|TRBV28|TRBJ2-1
ASILGAVAEYNEQF
>11|TRBV27|TRBJ2-7
ASSLSGGYEQY
>11|TRBV4-2|TRBJ2-5
ASSRAGQETQY
>15|TRBV4-2|TRBJ2-2
ASSPDRGSLSTGELF
>15|TRBV9|TRBJ2-3
ASSVDGRTGGTDTQY
>11|TRBV30|TRBJ1-2
AWWDSPNYGYT
>13|TRBV28|TRBJ1-6
ASSSSDRPNSPLH
>14|TRBV7-7|TRBJ2-1
ASSLEAGTGTSEQF
>15|TRBV19|TRBJ2-2
ASSIEGTRGNTGELF
>13|TRBV5-1|TRBJ2-7
ASSLSQGATSEQY
>13|TRBV2|TRBJ2-7
ASSRLTGVSYEQY